This passage covers 24 T cell receptor beta chains from one sample sequenced in a study of glioma-infiltrating T cells. TCR alpha and beta CDR3 regions were amplified from RNA using iRepertoire nested multiplex PCR. TCRdb independently ran MiXCR on the multiplex PCR reads; one entry per CDR3 protein. In the table there are about 410,000 distinct CDR3 sequences, more than 35% of which are singletons. Sequenced material: glioma tissue, nonneoplastic brain tissue, or PBMCs (not recorded which). The receptors originated from a human donor with low-grade glioma or glioblastoma, undergoing nonglioma brain surgery, or in good health (not recorded which).

The gene calls are TRBV12-3 or TRBV12-4 and TRBJ2-2; D may be TRBD2 (6 bases). Trimming shortened V by 2 bases and J by 3 bases, and 13 bases separated the two germline ends. The CDR3 has 16 amino acids. CDR3 amino acids: CASSLRSGVHTGELFF. CDR3 bases: TGTGCCAGCAGTTTACGATCGGGAGTTCACACCGGGGAGCTGTTTTTT.

This clonotype was counted a few times. The chain recombines TRBV12-3 or TRBV12-4 with TRBJ1-2; weak D call: TRBD1 (5 bases). The CDR3 is 15 amino acids. V lost 5 bases and J lost 5, with 18 bases in between. The CDR3 region is CASSLRHRDGYGYTF. CDR3 in DNA: TGTGCCAGCAGTCTGAGGCACCGGGACGGATATGGCTACACCTTC.

V usage is TRBV7-2 and J usage is TRBJ1-2; no definite D call. The CDR3 has 15 amino acids. Trimming took 2 bases from V and 2 from J, leaving 12 bases between them. Germline CDR1 SGHTA, CDR2 FQGNSA. The CDR3 loop is CASSLLPSLNYGYTF. In DNA, the CDR3 is TGTGCCAGCAGCTTATTACCGTCCCTGAACTATGGCTACACCTTC.

V gene TRBV7-2 combines with J gene TRBJ2-5; D call uncertain. CDR1 is SGHTA, CDR2 FQGNSA, per germline. The CDR3 extends over 11 amino acids. The CDR3 loop reads CAGSLTYAQYF. The CDR3, as DNA: TGTGCTGGCAGCCTTACTTATGCCCAGTACTTC.

This clonotype was picked up one time. The chain recombines TRBV29-1 with TRBJ2-7; no definite D call. The J call may not be correct, given that the DNA end is closer to TRBJ2-5. This CDR3 contains 10 residues. The germline gives CDR1 SQVTM, CDR2 ANQGSEA. The CDR3 loop is CSAVQRTQYF. In DNA form, the CDR3 reads TGCAGCGCAGTTCAGCGGACCCAGTACTTC.

The chain employs TRBV7-9 and TRBJ2-1, with a possible D match to TRBD2 (5 bases). The tail of the sequence fits TRBJ2-7 better, so the J call may be wrong. CDR1 and CDR2 (germline): SEHNR, FQNEAQ (reference sequence). The CDR3 is made up of 14 amino acids. Written as DNA, the CDR3 is TGTGCCAGCAGCTTATTATCGGACTCATGCGAGCAGTACTTC. Residues: CASSLLSDSCEQYF.

Points on this clonotype: This may be a read error: a much more frequent sequence differs by one nucleotide. The rearrangement uses TRBV6-1 and TRBJ2-1; D remains unclear. Trimming removed 10 bases at V and 0 bases at J, with 19 bases between. The CDR3 is 16 residues long. Germline V gene sequence: CDR1 MNHNS, CDR2 SASEGT. The CDR3 here is CAINESVLSSYNEQFF. The CDR3 coding sequence is TGTGCCATCAATGAGTCGGTTCTAAGCTCCTACAATGAGCAGTTCTTC.

The chain recombines TRBV4-1 with TRBJ2-1, with TRBD2 matching 8 bases. The germline V gene has CDR1 MGHRA and CDR2 YSYEKL. V was pared by 3 bases and J by 4 bases, with 14 bases of the junction left unmatched. This CDR3 is 18 amino acids long. CDR3 sequence (DNA): TGCGCCAGCAGCCAGTCTAGCGGGTCAGGCCTGATGTACAATGAGCAGTTCTTC. It translates to CASSQSSGSGLMYNEQFF.

This clonotype came up many times. The rearrangement joins TRBV7-2 to TRBJ2-3, with D tentatively TRBD1 (6 bases). Per germline, CDR1 SGHTA and CDR2 FQGNSA. V dropped 3 bases and J dropped 2 bases, with 18 bases sitting between them. This CDR3 is built from 17 residues. CDR3 sequence: CASSLGAGTPFTDTQYF. Here the CDR3 DNA reads TGTGCCAGCAGCTTGGGCGCCGGGACACCATTCACAGATACGCAGTATTTT.

On this clonotype itself: This could be a read error, since a much larger clone is one nucleotide away. The chain couples TRBV28 to TRBJ2-7; 8 bases align to TRBD2. Germline loops: CDR1 MDHEN, CDR2 SYDVKM. The CDR3 loop spans 13 amino acids. The CDR3 is CPSTPGIAGEQYF. The CDR3 DNA sequence: TGTCCCAGCACCCCCGGAATAGCGGGAGAGCAGTACTTC.

A remark on this clonotype: A much larger clonotype is one base distant, so this may be a read error. The V call is TRBV4-1, the J call TRBJ1-2; TRBD1 might be the D (5 bases). The ends were cut back, 1 base at V and 9 bases at J, with 15 bases in the middle. CDR3 length: 14 amino acids. Germline CDR1 and CDR2: MGHRA and YSYEKL. CDR3 bases: TGCGCCAGCAGCCAAGGCCCGGGACTGTATAGCTACACCTTC. Its translation: CASSQGPGLYSYTF.

The chain carries TRBV7-9 and TRBJ1-1; D uncertain. This CDR3 contains 15 residues. V gave up 2 bases and J gave up 1 base, with 11 bases separating them. The germline CDR1 and CDR2 sequences are SEHNR and FQNEAQ (reference sequence). In nucleotides, the CDR3 is TGTGCCAGCAGCTTATGGGCAGGAGCGAACACTGAAGCTTTCTTT. This encodes CASSLWAGANTEAFF.

A remark on this clonotype: A much more abundant neighbour one base away suggests this may be a read error. This chain joins TRBV27 and TRBJ2-1; TRBD2 matches 7 bases. V trimming: 5 bases; J trimming: 6 bases; junction bases outside the gene matches: 4. CDR1 is MNHEY, CDR2 SMNVEV, per germline (reference sequence). The CDR3 length is 13 residues. The CDR3 spells CASSTWTSNEQFF. The DNA of the CDR3 is TGTGCCAGCAGTACCTGGACTAGCAATGAGCAGTTCTTC.

This clonotype was detected ten times or more. The rearrangement uses TRBV6-1 and TRBJ1-2, with 7 bases lining up with TRBD1. CDR1 and CDR2 from the germline V gene are MNHNS and SASEGT. The CDR3 length is 13 residues. J was trimmed by 3 bases and V by 6 bases; bases with no gene match: 4. In DNA form, the CDR3 reads TGTGCCAGCAGACGGGGGACAGACTATGGCTACACCTTC. It translates to CASRRGTDYGYTF.

The chain combines TRBV12-3 or TRBV12-4 with TRBJ2-7, with 7 positions matching TRBD2. V gave up 8 bases and J gave up 3 bases; unmatched junction bases: 7. CDR3 length: 13 amino acids. The DNA for the CDR3 is TGTGCCAGCTTGTCTAGCGGCCACTACGAGCAGTACTTC. This sequence encodes CASLSSGHYEQYF.

This clonotype was found a few times. V gene TRBV19 combines with J gene TRBJ2-3, with D maybe TRBD2 (6 bases). The CDR3 is 13 amino acids. Deletions cut 5 bases from V and 6 bases from J, with 12 bases between. Germline assignment: CDR1 LNHDA and CDR2 SQIVND (reference sequence). As DNA, the CDR3 is TGTGCCAGTAGTTCTCCGGGACTGGATACGCAGTATTTT. It encodes CASSSPGLDTQYF.

The chain uses TRBV4-2 and TRBJ2-1, with TRBD2 as a possible D gene (5 bases). Per germline, CDR1 LGHNA and CDR2 YNFKEQ. The CDR3 contains 14 residues. Trimming took 5 bases from V and 2 from J, leaving 10 bases between them. In DNA, the CDR3 is TGTGCCAGCAGCTCTCGGACTGCCTACAATGAGCAGTTCTTC. Translation: CASSSRTAYNEQFF.

CDR3 sequence: CASNKRTALEDGYTF. CDR3 DNA sequence: TGTGCCAGCAACAAGAGGACGGCACTGGAGGATGGCTACACCTTC. The rearrangement joins TRBV7-2 to TRBJ1-2; no clear D. Germline assignment: CDR1 SGHTA and CDR2 FQGNSA. The length of the CDR3 is 15 residues. With 7 bases removed from V and 6 bases from J, the gap between germline ends came to 21 bases.

CDR3 nucleotides: TGTGCCAGCAGCTGGCAAGGGACAGTCACTGAAGCTTTCTTT. This codes for CASSWQGTVTEAFF. The chain carries TRBV5-5 and TRBJ1-1; TRBD1 aligns across 7 bases. The CDR3 consists of 14 residues. From germline, CDR1 is SGHKS and CDR2 YYEKEE (reference sequence). J gave up 4 bases and V 3 bases, and 6 bases lay outside the gene matches.

This clonotype was recorded many times. The chain joins TRBV4-2 to TRBJ2-3; D is possibly TRBD2 (5 bases). The CDR3 covers 15 residues. Germline CDR1 LGHNA, CDR2 YNFKEQ. V lost 0 bases to trimming and J lost 6 bases, with 13 bases between them. Here the CDR3 reads CASSQESTRADTQYF. The CDR3 coding sequence is TGTGCCAGCAGCCAAGAGTCCACGCGGGCGGATACGCAGTATTTT.

This clonotype was seen just once. A much larger clone sits a single nucleotide away, making a read error possible. CDR3 loop: CASSSRGREAHNEQFF. The DNA for the CDR3 is TGTGCCAGCAGTTCTCGCGGGAGGGAGGCTCACAATGAGCAGTTCTTC. V gene TRBV27 combines with J gene TRBJ2-1; 9 nucleotides line up with TRBD2. The trim removed 4 bases at V and 5 bases at J, leaving 9 bases unmatched. From germline, CDR1 is MNHEY and CDR2 SMNVEV (reference sequence). This CDR3 has 16 residues.

V is TRBV27 and J is TRBJ1-1; D not resolved. V dropped 3 bases and J dropped 2 bases, with 10 bases sitting between them. The CDR3 totals 14 residues. Germline assignment: CDR1 MNHEY and CDR2 SMNVEV (reference sequence). Written as DNA, the CDR3 is TGTGCCAGCAGTTTCATAGAGGGAAACACTGAAGCTTTCTTT. Translation gives CASSFIEGNTEAFF.

This clonotype was detected many times. The V and J genes are TRBV20-1 and TRBJ2-1; the D is unclear. The CDR3 loop spans 14 amino acids. V was trimmed by 0 bases and J by 4 bases, leaving 10 bases between them. From germline, CDR1 is DFQATT and CDR2 SNEGSKA (reference sequence). CDR3 coding DNA: TGCAGTGCTAGAGATCCGAAGGGTTACAATGAGCAGTTCTTC. It is translated as CSARDPKGYNEQFF.

The genes are TRBV28 and TRBJ1-2; D is undetermined. Germline V CDR1 and CDR2: MDHEN, SYDVKM. The CDR3 is 12 amino acids. Trimming removed 10 bases from V and 2 bases from J, with 11 bases in between. In nucleotides, the CDR3 is TGTGCCATTACGGACGGAAACTATGGCTACACCTTC. This sequence encodes CAITDGNYGYTF.